This T cell receptor (beta chain) is drawn from a study of vaccination and CD4 T cells after COVID-19. For this clonotype: Its antigen is currently unknown.

Sequencing of cultured CD4+ T cell DNA used the Oncomine TCR Beta short-read assay. TCRdb re-called the PCR reads with MiXCR, one entry per CDR3 protein. Here the sample spans 11,000 or so distinct CDR3 sequences, 44% being singletons. Sample treatment: 10-day PBMC culture with coronavirus spike peptide pools or control peptides (ViraFEST assay). V lost 1 base to trimming and J lost 2 bases, with 18 bases between them. Germline-derived CDR1 and CDR2 are DFQATT and SNEGSKA (reference sequence). The CDR3 consists of 16 residues. The sample was CD4+ T cells from blood, cultured in vitro. The receptor comes from a human donor who had recovered from COVID-19. V gene TRBV20-1 combines with J gene TRBJ2-7; TRBD1 is a possible D gene (5 bases). CDR3 region: CSARGDRIKRTYEQYF. In DNA, the CDR3 is TGCAGTGCTAGAGGTGACAGAATTAAAAGGACCTACGAGCAGTACTTC.